A selection of T cell receptor beta chains follows, all from one sample in a study of neurological immune-mediated disorders. TCRdb re-called the 5' RACE reads with MiXCR, one entry per CDR3 protein. The table includes about 49,000 distinct CDR3 sequences, 9% to 10% detected once. The material sequenced was PBMCs. The source is a woman aged 40 to 50 in good health. Each CDR3 is given with its conserved first and last residue. The D gene is left open where the match is weak.

V gene: TRBV5-1; J gene: TRBJ2-3; D gene: .; CDR3 protein: CASSETREDTQYF
V gene: TRBV20-1; J gene: TRBJ2-7; D gene: .; CDR3 protein: CSASTGSYEQYF
V gene: TRBV20-1; J gene: TRBJ2-3; D gene: .; CDR3 protein: CSARPVRGYTDTQYF
V gene: TRBV12-3/TRBV12-4; J gene: TRBJ2-2; D gene: .; CDR3 protein: CASKGGRLNTGDLFF
V gene: TRBV5-1; J gene: TRBJ2-5; D gene: .; CDR3 protein: CASSLAQLEETQYF
V gene: TRBV3-1; J gene: TRBJ1-5; D gene: .; CDR3 protein: CASSQAGHENQPQHF
V gene: TRBV12-3/TRBV12-4; J gene: TRBJ1-5; D gene: .; CDR3 protein: CASRGTGNQPQHF
V gene: TRBV20-1; J gene: TRBJ2-7; D gene: .; CDR3 protein: CSARWISYEQYF
V gene: TRBV12-3/TRBV12-4; J gene: TRBJ2-7; D gene: TRBD1; CDR3 protein: CASSFWDRGGEQYF
V gene: TRBV20-1; J gene: TRBJ2-5; D gene: .; CDR3 protein: CSARQETQYF
V gene: TRBV2; J gene: TRBJ2-4; D gene: .; CDR3 protein: CASRGGGDIQYF